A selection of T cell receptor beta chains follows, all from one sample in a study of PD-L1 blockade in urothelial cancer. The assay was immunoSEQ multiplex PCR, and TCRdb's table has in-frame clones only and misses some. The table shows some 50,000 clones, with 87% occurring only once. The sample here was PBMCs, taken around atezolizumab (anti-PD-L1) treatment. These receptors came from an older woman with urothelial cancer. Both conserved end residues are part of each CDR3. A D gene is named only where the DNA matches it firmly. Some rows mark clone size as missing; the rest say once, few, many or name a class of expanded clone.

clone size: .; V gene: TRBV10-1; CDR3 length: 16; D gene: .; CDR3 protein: CASSLSATSVVNEQFF
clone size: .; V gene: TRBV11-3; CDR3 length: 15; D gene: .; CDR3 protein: CASSLGRGPSDTQYF
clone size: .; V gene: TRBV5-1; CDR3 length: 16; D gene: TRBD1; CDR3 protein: CASSLSGQDFRETQYF
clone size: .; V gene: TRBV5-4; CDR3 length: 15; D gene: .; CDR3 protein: CASSLGLASTYEQYF
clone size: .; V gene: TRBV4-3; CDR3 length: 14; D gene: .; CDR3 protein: CASSQNGQNTEAFF
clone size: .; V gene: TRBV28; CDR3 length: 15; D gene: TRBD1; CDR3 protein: CASSETGFNNYGYTF
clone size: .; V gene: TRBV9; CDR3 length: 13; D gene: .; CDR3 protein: CASSPALAYEQYF
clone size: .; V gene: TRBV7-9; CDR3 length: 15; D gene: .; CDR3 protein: CASSLETGGLSEQYF
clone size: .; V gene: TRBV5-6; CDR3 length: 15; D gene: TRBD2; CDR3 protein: CASSFGGGSRKTQYF
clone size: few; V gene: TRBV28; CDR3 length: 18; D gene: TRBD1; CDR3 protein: CASSHPFTGTGSSYEQYF
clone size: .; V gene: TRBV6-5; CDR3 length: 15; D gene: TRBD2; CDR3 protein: CASSLAGSSTDTQYF
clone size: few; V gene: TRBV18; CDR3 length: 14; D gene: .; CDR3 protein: CASSRDTGEGEQFF
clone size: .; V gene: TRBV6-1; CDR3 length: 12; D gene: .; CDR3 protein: CASRERGETQYF
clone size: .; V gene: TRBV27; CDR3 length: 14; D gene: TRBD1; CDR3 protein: CASSFNRGNQPQHF
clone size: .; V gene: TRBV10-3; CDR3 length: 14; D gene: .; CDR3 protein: CAISASGGSQPQHF
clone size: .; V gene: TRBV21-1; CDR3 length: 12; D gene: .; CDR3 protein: CAGRVVTYEQYF
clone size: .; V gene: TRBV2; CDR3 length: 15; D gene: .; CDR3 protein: CASSEEGYGANVLTF
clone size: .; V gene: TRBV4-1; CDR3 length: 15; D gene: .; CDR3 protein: CASSQEGVVGTEAFF